A selection of T cell receptor beta chains follows, all from one sample in a study of blood T cell repertoires in COVID-19. The protocol was immunoSEQ multiplex PCR, while the TCRdb copy is restricted to in-frame clones and leaves out a portion. The sample has over 45,000 clones, about nine tenths seen once. The sequencing sample was made of peripheral blood. These receptor sequences come from a human donor in a cohort sampled during active COVID-19. The CDR3 runs from the conserved cysteine through the conserved F or W.

J gene	V gene	CDR3 protein
TRBJ1-6	TRBV7-9	CASSFPGQGSHNSPLHF
TRBJ1-1	TRBV5-4	CASSLAGGIMNTEAFF
TRBJ1-1	TRBV5-5	CASSLGQADDTEAFF
TRBJ2-7	TRBV5-1	CASSAQRGKNEQYF
TRBJ2-7	TRBV12-1	CASSLGKQGAAQYF
TRBJ2-1	TRBV6-5	CASSPGQGALGEQFF
TRBJ2-7	TRBV7-8	CASSPGGLAYEQYF
TRBJ2-3	TRBV5-1	CASSLDRGLVSDTQYF
TRBJ2-7	TRBV4-1	CASSPSSNAISYEQYF
TRBJ1-2	TRBV28	CASSLSGGHYGYTF
TRBJ2-5	TRBV12-5	CASASGLAGLGETQYF
TRBJ1-2	TRBV30	CAWSSTGVYGYTF
TRBJ1-3	TRBV19	CASSISRGNTIYF
TRBJ2-3	TRBV5-1	CASSFRTSGRGGTDTQYF
TRBJ2-3	TRBV10-3	CAISVTLLGQGRTDTQYF
TRBJ2-5	TRBV28	CASTPILGGRQETQYF
TRBJ2-3	TRBV11-2	CASSARTSGDTQYF
TRBJ1-5	TRBV24-1	CATTHGEGNQPQHF
TRBJ2-5	TRBV19	CASSITGGMETQYF
TRBJ2-5	TRBV11-1	CASSFVSGYGETQYF
TRBJ1-1	TRBV5-1	CASSWGGGQNTEAFF
TRBJ2-4	TRBV7-9	CASSVTSGVSKNIQYF
TRBJ2-7	TRBV6-5	CAGTGNSYEQYF
TRBJ2-4	TRBV27	CASSLLGTDPITKNIQYF
TRBJ2-1	TRBV6-5	CASSSLTGRLYREQFF
TRBJ2-3	TRBV11-2	CASSGTVAGDTQYF
TRBJ2-3	TRBV6-5	CAVRTGLLADTQYF
TRBJ2-2	TRBV18	CASSPEDRGNTGELFF
TRBJ2-7	TRBV7-2	CASSLVGLASPYEQYF
TRBJ1-3	TRBV7-2	CASSPVGGYVRGSGNTIYF